The 25 T cell receptor beta chains given below trace back to one sample, sequenced in a study of shared clonotypes between healthy human individuals. Using immunoSEQ multiplex PCR, the repertoire was profiled, and TCRdb retains in-frame clones only, with some absent. The sample carries some 980,000 clones, approximately 76% recorded once. The sample taken for sequencing was memory CD4+ T cells sorted from blood. Subset reported: CD45RA-negative fraction. These receptors were obtained from a man younger than 35 in good health.

The rearrangement links TRBV6-5 to TRBJ2-6; D gene ambiguous. The CDR3 consists of 15 residues. With 7 bases removed from V and 0 bases from J, the gap between germline ends came to 10 bases. CDR1 is MNHEY and CDR2 is SVGAGI in the germline V gene. This chain's CDR3 is CASNPGVSGANVLTF. The CDR3 DNA is TGTGCCAGCAACCCAGGTGTCTCTGGGGCCAACGTCCTGACTTTC.

In its sample, this clone was seen a few times. This sequence joins TRBV7-9 and TRBJ2-1; D gene ambiguous. Germline loops: CDR1 SEHNR, CDR2 FQNEAQ (reference sequence). This CDR3 contains 15 residues. The V end was cut by 0 bases, the J end by 0 bases, with 6 bases between. CDR3 protein: CASSLARSSYNEQFF. Here the CDR3 DNA reads TGTGCCAGCAGCTTAGCCAGGAGCTCCTACAATGAGCAGTTCTTC.

The V call is TRBV4-3, the J call TRBJ2-1; 8 nucleotides agree with TRBD1. V was pared by 6 bases and J by 6 bases, with 7 bases of the junction left unmatched. This CDR3 comprises 14 residues. CDR1 and CDR2 from the germline V gene are LGHNA and YSLEER. Here the CDR3 DNA reads TGCGCCAGCAGTCCTGGACAGGGAGGCAATGAGCAGTTCTTC. Protein sequence: CASSPGQGGNEQFF.

The V and J genes are TRBV7-8 and TRBJ1-3; D ambiguous. The germline V gene encodes CDR1 SGHVS and CDR2 FQNEAQ. CDR3 size: 15 residues. Trimming removed 5 bases at V and 0 bases at J, with 11 bases between. The CDR3 DNA sequence: TGTGCCAGCAGCCCCCGGGCAGTCTCTGGAAACACCATATATTTT. Its protein product is CASSPRAVSGNTIYF.

The chain employs TRBV6-1 and TRBJ1-6, with a possible D match to TRBD1 (5 bases). The CDR3 runs to 15 residues. Germline V gene lookup returns CDR1 MNHNS and CDR2 SASEGT. The V end lost 3 bases, the J end lost 4 bases, and 10 bases lay between the germline ends. The CDR3 nucleotides are TGTGCCAGCAGTGAGCGGGGCGGTTATAATTCACCCCTCCACTTT. It encodes CASSERGGYNSPLHF.

The genes are TRBV18 and TRBJ2-7; D call uncertain. V was clipped by 6 bases and J by 2 bases, with 11 bases between them. The CDR3 runs 13 residues. Germline V gene sequence: CDR1 KGHSH, CDR2 LQKENI. The chain's CDR3 is CASSLVSPYEQYF. The CDR3 DNA sequence: TGTGCCAGCTCCCTAGTCTCTCCCTACGAGCAGTACTTC.

The chain couples TRBV7-2 to TRBJ2-7, with 14 bases lining up with TRBD2. Germline V gives CDR1 SGHTA, CDR2 FQGNSA. There are 15 residues in the CDR3. The ends lost 6 bases at V and 4 bases at J; junction bases unmatched: 5. CDR3 sequence (DNA): TGTGCCAGCAGGACGGGACTAGCGGGAGCTTACGAGCAGTACTTC. Protein product: CASRTGLAGAYEQYF.

The gene calls are TRBV10-2 and TRBJ2-2, with D possibly being TRBD1 or TRBD2 (5 bases each). CDR1 and CDR2 (germline): WSHSY, SAAADI. The CDR3 covers 16 residues. With 1 base removed from V and 3 bases from J, the gap between germline ends came to 12 bases. CDR3 region: CASSEWGTLYTGELFF. CDR3 nucleotides: TGCGCCAGCAGTGAGTGGGGGACCCTATACACCGGGGAGCTGTTTTTT.

This rearrangement joins TRBV10-3 to TRBJ2-7; TRBD2 is a possible D gene (6 bases). Germline V gene sequence: CDR1 ENHRY, CDR2 SYGVKD. The CDR3 runs 15 residues. V was pared by 0 bases and J by 4 bases, with 13 bases between. CDR3 sequence (DNA): TGTGCCATCAGTGAGTCGCCTAGCGCGGGATACGAGCAGTACTTC. Its translation is CAISESPSAGYEQYF.

V usage is TRBV10-3 and J usage is TRBJ2-4, with D possibly being TRBD2 (5 bases). CDR3 length: 15 residues. The V end was cut by 0 bases, the J end by 8 bases, with 14 bases between. CDR1 is ENHRY, CDR2 SYGVKD, per germline. CDR3 in DNA: TGTGCCATCAGTGAGTCGTGGAGTAAGAGGGACATTCAGTACTTC. This encodes CAISESWSKRDIQYF.

The rearrangement links TRBV7-2 to TRBJ2-1; perhaps TRBD1 as D (5 bases). CDR3 length equals 16 residues. Per the germline V gene, CDR1 is SGHTA and CDR2 is FQGNSA. The V and J ends lost 4 bases and 0 bases respectively, with 13 bases between them. CDR3 sequence: CASSSHRSTSYNEQFF. CDR3 nucleotide sequence: TGTGCCAGCAGCTCTCACAGGTCCACCTCCTACAATGAGCAGTTCTTC.

The chain is built from TRBV25-1 and TRBJ2-5; unclear D gene. CDR3 length: 14 amino acids. Trimming took off 1 base at V and 5 bases at J, with 11 bases between the two ends. Germline V CDR1 and CDR2: MGHDK, SYGVNS. CDR3 sequence reads: CASSESVLRETQYF. The CDR3 DNA reads TGTGCCAGCAGTGAATCGGTGTTGAGGGAGACCCAGTACTTC. Drawing the rest from reference TRBV25-1 and TRBJ2-5, the complete variable domain is EADIYQTPRYLVIGTGKKITLECSQTMGHDKMYWYQQDPGMELHLIHYSYGVNSTEKGDLSSESTVSRIRTEHFPLTLESARPSHTSQYLCASSESVLRETQYFGPGTRLLVL.

The V gene is TRBV18, the J gene TRBJ2-4, with D unclear. This CDR3 is 18 amino acids long. The ends were cut back, 0 bases at V and 0 bases at J, with 15 bases in the middle. Germline-derived CDR1 and CDR2 are KGHSH and LQKENI. CDR3 sequence reads: CASSPPGSTILAKNIQYF. CDR3 DNA: TGTGCCAGCTCACCACCGGGGTCAACTATACTAGCCAAAAACATTCAGTACTTC.

This clone was seen only once. The rearrangement joins TRBV5-1 to TRBJ2-3; 12 positions agree with TRBD2. CDR3 length: 15 amino acids. Trimming at V came to 4 bases and at J to 6 bases, leaving 6 bases not matched to a gene. CDR1 is SGHRS, CDR2 YFSETQ, per germline. The CDR3 loop is CASSMTSGSPDTQYF. The CDR3 DNA reads TGCGCCAGCAGCATGACTAGCGGGAGCCCCGATACGCAGTATTTT. Filled out from reference TRBV5-1 and TRBJ2-3, the complete variable domain reads KAGVTQTPRYLIKTRGQQVTLSCSPISGHRSVSWYQQTPGQGLQFLFEYFSETQRNKGNFPGRFSGRQFSNSRSEMNVSTLELGDSALYLCASSMTSGSPDTQYFGPGTRLTVL.

Regarding this clone: At one end the junction does not follow the germline gene, possibly because of a read error. The chain links TRBV27 to TRBJ1-2; TRBD1 agrees at 12 bases. This CDR3 region has 14 residues. From germline, CDR1 is MNHEY and CDR2 SMNVEV (reference sequence). In nucleotides, the CDR3 is TGTGCCGGCAGAGGGACAGGGGGCAGGTATGGCTACACCTTC. Protein sequence: CAGRGTGGRYGYTF.

This rearrangement joins TRBV30 to TRBJ1-6, with D possibly matching TRBD1 (6 bases). The CDR3 spans 14 residues. Germline loops: CDR1 GTSNPN, CDR2 SVGIG (reference sequence). Trimming pared 8 bases from V and 17 bases from J, leaving 28 bases between. CDR3 protein: CAGTSRARGPPIHF. The CDR3 bases are TGTGCCGGGACAAGTAGGGCCCGGGGTCCACCGATCCACTTT.

This chain uses TRBV6-5 with TRBJ2-1, with 7 bases fitting TRBD1. CDR3 length: 14 residues. Germline V gene lookup returns CDR1 MNHEY and CDR2 SVGAGI. The ends lost 0 bases at V and 9 bases at J; junction bases unmatched: 5. The CDR3 here is CASSYSRGGSEQFF. CDR3 DNA sequence: TGTGCCAGCAGTTACTCACGAGGGGGCAGTGAGCAGTTCTTC.

Here the CDR3 DNA reads TGTGCCAGCAGTTTGGGGGGAGGGAACTATGGCTACACCTTC. This translates into CASSLGGGNYGYTF. The chain employs TRBV28 and TRBJ1-2; TRBD1 is a possible D gene (5 bases). The CDR3 extends over 14 amino acids. Between the trimmed V and J ends, which lost 3 bases and 2 bases, there was a span of 10 bases. Germline CDR1 and CDR2: MDHEN and SYDVKM.

For this clone: This CDR3 is also generated by other DNA sequences in the sample. The rearrangement joins TRBV11-2 to TRBJ1-5; no clear D. The length of the CDR3 is 13 residues. V was shortened by 1 base and J by 3 bases, with 4 bases between the two germline ends. Germline-derived CDR1 and CDR2 are SGHAT and FQNNGV. The CDR3 DNA sequence: TGTGCCAGCAGCTTAGGGCACAATCAGCCCCAGCATTTT. Encoded protein: CASSLGHNQPQHF.

This clone has a handful of counts. This rearrangement joins TRBV4-3 to TRBJ2-7; 11 bases map to TRBD2. J was trimmed by 4 bases and V by 4 bases; bases with no gene match: 12. CDR3 size: 17 residues. Germline V CDR1 and CDR2: LGHNA, YSLEER. The CDR3 protein is CASSRTAQTSGMYEQYF. CDR3 coding DNA: TGCGCCAGCAGCCGGACCGCCCAGACTAGCGGGATGTACGAGCAGTACTTC.

A single count supports this clone. The chain couples TRBV28 to TRBJ1-2; unclear D gene. The germline CDR1 and CDR2 sequences are MDHEN and SYDVKM. V lost 3 bases, J lost 4 bases, and 12 bases lay in between. The CDR3 loop spans 14 amino acids. This CDR3 is CASSFRVRSYGYTF. Written as DNA, the CDR3 is TGTGCCAGCAGTTTTAGGGTGCGTAGCTATGGCTACACCTTC.

The chain is built from TRBV9 and TRBJ2-7; D tentatively reads TRBD1 or TRBD2 (5 bases each). Trimming shortened V by 0 bases and J by 4 bases, and 8 bases separated the two germline ends. CDR1 and CDR2 (germline): SGDLS, YYNGEE. The CDR3 totals 13 residues. Written as DNA, the CDR3 is TGTGCCAGCAGCGTAGATGGGGGTTACGAGCAGTACTTC. This encodes CASSVDGGYEQYF.

This chain uses TRBV7-2 with TRBJ1-3; unclear D gene. The CDR3 is 14 amino acids. Deletions cut 0 bases from V and 3 bases from J, with 6 bases between. Germline V gives CDR1 SGHTA, CDR2 FQGNSA. The DNA for the CDR3 is TGTGCCAGCAGCTTAGCGCCCGTTGGAAACACCATATATTTT. It specifies CASSLAPVGNTIYF.

In its sample, this clone was seen a few times. This chain uses TRBV6-5 with TRBJ2-2; perhaps TRBD1 as D (6 bases). The V end was cut by 5 bases, the J end by 8 bases, with 18 bases between. Germline CDR1 is MNHEY and CDR2 is SVGAGI. This CDR3 spans 15 amino acids. Here the CDR3 reads CASSPPVGTGGELFF. CDR3 nucleotide sequence: TGTGCCAGCAGTCCCCCCGTGGGTACAGGGGGGGAGCTGTTTTTT.

The chain carries TRBV7-9 and TRBJ2-3, with 9 bases that match TRBD2. The germline V gene has CDR1 SEHNR and CDR2 FQNEAQ (reference sequence). The CDR3 has 13 amino acids. V lost 10 bases, J lost 2 bases, and 4 bases stayed unmatched. CDR3 bases: TGTGCCATCGGCGGGAGGGCCACAGATACGCAGTATTTT. It specifies CAIGGRATDTQYF.